The 9 T cell receptor beta chains reported below all come from one sample, sequenced in a study of cytomegalovirus exposure and HLA in healthy donors. Primers for the PCR totalled 60 Vbeta and 13 Jbeta. The protocol was immunoSEQ multiplex PCR, while the TCRdb copy is restricted to in-frame clones and leaves out a portion. The sample records about 190,000 clones, 81% being singletons. The sample was PBMCs. Receptors were obtained from a man aged 40-49 years in good health and CMV-seropositive.

The chain employs TRBV27 and TRBJ2-7; 11 bases are shared with TRBD2. The CDR3 runs to 14 residues. Germline values: CDR1 MNHEY, CDR2 SMNVEV (reference sequence). V lost 8 bases, J lost 3 bases, and 6 bases stayed unmatched. In DNA, the CDR3 is TGTGCCAGCTCCTGGACTAGCGGGCTCTACGAGCAGTACTTC. Its translation is CASSWTSGLYEQYF.

This sequence joins TRBV6-1 and TRBJ2-7, with 11 bases lining up with TRBD2. The CDR3 loop spans 14 amino acids. Germline values: CDR1 MNHNS, CDR2 SASEGT. Trimming took 6 bases from V and 4 from J; bases not matched to a gene: 5. The CDR3 region is CASRGLAEWYEQYF. The CDR3 nucleotides read TGTGCCAGCAGGGGACTAGCGGAATGGTACGAGCAGTACTTC.

The rearrangement links TRBV13 to TRBJ2-1, with 9 bases matching TRBD2. Germline V gene data show CDR1 as PRHDT and CDR2 as FYEKMQ (reference sequence). The CDR3 has 16 amino acids. The ends lost 5 bases at V and 7 bases at J; junction bases unmatched: 12. The CDR3 DNA follows: TGTGCCAGCAGCCACGCGGGGCGGGGGGGAAGGAATGAGCAGTTCTTC. Its translation: CASSHAGRGGRNEQFF.

The V call is TRBV2, the J call TRBJ1-5; no definite D call. Trimming took off 2 bases at V and 4 bases at J, with 6 bases between the two ends. The CDR3 covers 13 residues. Germline CDR1 is SNHLY and CDR2 is FYNNEI. The CDR3 sequence: CASSERRNQPQHF. The DNA of the CDR3 is TGTGCCAGCAGTGAACGTCGGAATCAGCCCCAGCATTTT. The full variable domain, in which reference TRBV2 and TRBJ1-5 provide the parts outside the CDR3, is EPEVTQTPSHQVTQMGQEVILRCVPISNHLYFYWYRQILGQKVEFLVSFYNNEISEKSEIFDDQFSVERPDGSNFTLKIRSTKLEDSAMYFCASSERRNQPQHFGDGTRLSIL.

V is TRBV19 and J is TRBJ2-1; tentatively, D is TRBD2 (5 bases). Germline V gene sequence: CDR1 LNHDA, CDR2 SQIVND (reference sequence). The CDR3 consists of 15 residues. V lost 3 bases and J 1 base, leaving 10 bases between the germline ends. The CDR3 loop is CASSIRGRSYNEQFF. The CDR3 bases are TGTGCCAGTAGTATCCGGGGAAGGTCCTACAATGAGCAGTTCTTC.

The CDR3: CASSPKAGANWNTEAFF. The CDR3 bases are TGCGCCAGCAGCCCAAAGGCGGGGGCGAATTGGAACACTGAAGCTTTCTTT. The J gene is TRBJ1-1, the V gene TRBV5-1, with D possibly being TRBD1 (6 bases). CDR1 and CDR2 from the germline V gene are SGHRS and YFSETQ. V dropped 4 bases and J dropped 1 base, with 20 bases sitting between them. The length of the CDR3 is 17 residues. Full variable domain (missing parts from reference TRBV5-1 and TRBJ1-1): KAGVTQTPRYLIKTRGQQVTLSCSPISGHRSVSWYQQTPGQGLQFLFEYFSETQRNKGNFPGRFSGRQFSNSRSEMNVSTLELGDSALYLCASSPKAGANWNTEAFFGQGTRLTVV.

The chain is built from TRBV29-1 and TRBJ2-5, with 9 bases lining up with TRBD1. Germline CDR1 SQVTM, CDR2 ANQGSEA. The CDR3 extends over 16 amino acids. The V and J ends lost 4 bases and 4 bases, in that order; junction bases with no gene match: 13. In DNA form, the CDR3 reads TGCAGCGTTGGAGGGGACAGGGTAAACAGAGGAGAGACCCAGTACTTC. Protein: CSVGGDRVNRGETQYF.

The chain combines TRBV27 with TRBJ2-3; no reliable D call. V dropped 2 bases and J dropped 0 bases, with 15 bases sitting between them. CDR1 is MNHEY and CDR2 is SMNVEV in the germline V gene (reference sequence). The CDR3 spans 17 residues. The DNA for the CDR3 is TGTGCCAGCAGTTTACGCGCGCAGCGAGCTAGCACAGATACGCAGTATTTT. This sequence encodes CASSLRAQRASTDTQYF.

This clone was seen only a few times. The chain employs TRBV27 and TRBJ1-5; 7 bases agree with TRBD1. Trimming cost V 2 bases and J 6 bases; bases outside gene matches: 7. The CDR3 runs 15 residues. The germline gives CDR1 MNHEY, CDR2 SMNVEV (reference sequence). The CDR3 sequence: CASSLTGVGGQPQHF. The CDR3, as DNA: TGTGCCAGCAGTTTAACAGGGGTTGGTGGTCAGCCCCAGCATTTT.